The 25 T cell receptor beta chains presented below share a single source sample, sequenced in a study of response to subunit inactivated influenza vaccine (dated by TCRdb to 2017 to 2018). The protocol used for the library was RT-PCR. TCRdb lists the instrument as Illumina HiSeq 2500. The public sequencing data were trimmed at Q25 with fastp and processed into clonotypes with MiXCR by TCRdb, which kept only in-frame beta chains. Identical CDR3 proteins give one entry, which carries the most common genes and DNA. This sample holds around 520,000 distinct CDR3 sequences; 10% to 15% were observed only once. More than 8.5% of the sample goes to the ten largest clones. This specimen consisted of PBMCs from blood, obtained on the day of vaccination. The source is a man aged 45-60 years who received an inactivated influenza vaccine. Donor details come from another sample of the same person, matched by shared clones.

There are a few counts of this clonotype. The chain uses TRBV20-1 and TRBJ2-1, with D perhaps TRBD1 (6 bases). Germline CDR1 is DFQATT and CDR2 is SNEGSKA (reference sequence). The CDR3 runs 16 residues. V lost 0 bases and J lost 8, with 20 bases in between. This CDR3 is CSARDSGPRGFDEQFF. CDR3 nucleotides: TGCAGTGCTAGAGATTCCGGCCCGAGGGGGTTCGATGAGCAGTTCTTC.

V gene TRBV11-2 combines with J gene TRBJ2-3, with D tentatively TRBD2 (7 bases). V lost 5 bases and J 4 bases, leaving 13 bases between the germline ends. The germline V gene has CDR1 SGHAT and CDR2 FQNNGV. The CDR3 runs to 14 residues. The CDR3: CASSESGGPDTQYF. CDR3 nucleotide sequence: TGTGCCAGCAGCGAGTCGGGGGGCCCAGATACGCAGTATTTT.

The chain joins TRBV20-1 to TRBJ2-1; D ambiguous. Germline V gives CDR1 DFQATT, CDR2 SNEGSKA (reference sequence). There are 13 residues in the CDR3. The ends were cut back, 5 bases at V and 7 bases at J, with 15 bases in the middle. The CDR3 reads CSAPVRSLNEQFF. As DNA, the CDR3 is TGCAGTGCTCCAGTTCGGTCTTTGAATGAGCAGTTCTTC.

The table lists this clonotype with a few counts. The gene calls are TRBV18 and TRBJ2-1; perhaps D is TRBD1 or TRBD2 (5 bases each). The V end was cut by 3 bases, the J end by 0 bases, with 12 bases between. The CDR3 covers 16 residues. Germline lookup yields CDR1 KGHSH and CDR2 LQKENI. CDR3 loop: CASSPTVGTSYNEQFF. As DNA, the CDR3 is TGTGCCAGCTCACCGACTGTAGGGACCTCCTACAATGAGCAGTTCTTC.

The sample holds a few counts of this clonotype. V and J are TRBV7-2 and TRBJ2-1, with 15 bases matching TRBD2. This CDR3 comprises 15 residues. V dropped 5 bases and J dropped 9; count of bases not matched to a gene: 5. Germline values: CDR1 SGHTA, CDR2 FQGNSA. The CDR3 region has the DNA TGTGCCAGCAGCGCCTGGACTAGCGGGGGGGGTGAGCAGTTCTTC. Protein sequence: CASSAWTSGGGEQFF.

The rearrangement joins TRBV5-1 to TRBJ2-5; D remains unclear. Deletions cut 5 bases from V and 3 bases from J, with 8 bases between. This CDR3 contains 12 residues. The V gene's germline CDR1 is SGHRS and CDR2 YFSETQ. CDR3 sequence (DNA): TGCGCCAGCAGAATCAATGAAGAGACCCAGTACTTC. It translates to CASRINEETQYF.

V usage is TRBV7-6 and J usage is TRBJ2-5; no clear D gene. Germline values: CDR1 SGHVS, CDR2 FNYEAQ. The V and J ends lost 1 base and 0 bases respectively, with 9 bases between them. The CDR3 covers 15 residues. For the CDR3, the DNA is TGTGCCAGCAGCTTAGGGTTGGGGAACCAAGAGACCCAGTACTTC. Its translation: CASSLGLGNQETQYF.

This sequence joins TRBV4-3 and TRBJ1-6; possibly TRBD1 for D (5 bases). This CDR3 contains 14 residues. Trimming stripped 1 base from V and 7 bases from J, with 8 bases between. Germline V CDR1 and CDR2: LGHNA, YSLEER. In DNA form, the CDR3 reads TGCGCCAGCAGCCAAGGAAAGGGGAATTCACCCCTCCACTTT. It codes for CASSQGKGNSPLHF.

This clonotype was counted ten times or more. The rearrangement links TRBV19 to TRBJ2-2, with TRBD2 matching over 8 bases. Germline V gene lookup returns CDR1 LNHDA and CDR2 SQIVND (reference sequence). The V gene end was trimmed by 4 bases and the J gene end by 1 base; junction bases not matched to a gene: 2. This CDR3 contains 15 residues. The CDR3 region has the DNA TGTGCCAGTAGTAAACTAGCGGTGAACACCGGGGAGCTGTTTTTT. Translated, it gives CASSKLAVNTGELFF.

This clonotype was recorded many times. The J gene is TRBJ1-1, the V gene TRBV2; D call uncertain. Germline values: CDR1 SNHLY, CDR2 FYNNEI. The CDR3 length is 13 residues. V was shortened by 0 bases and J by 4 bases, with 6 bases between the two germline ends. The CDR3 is CASSEAWGTEAFF. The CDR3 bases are TGTGCCAGCAGTGAAGCATGGGGCACTGAAGCTTTCTTT. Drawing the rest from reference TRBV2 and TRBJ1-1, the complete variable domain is EPEVTQTPSHQVTQMGQEVILRCVPISNHLYFYWYRQILGQKVEFLVSFYNNEISEKSEIFDDQFSVERPDGSNFTLKIRSTKLEDSAMYFCASSEAWGTEAFFGQGTRLTVV.

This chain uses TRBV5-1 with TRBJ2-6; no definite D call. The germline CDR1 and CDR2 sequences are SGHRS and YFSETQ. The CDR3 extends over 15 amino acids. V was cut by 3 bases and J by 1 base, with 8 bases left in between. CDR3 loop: CASSSDWSGANVLTF. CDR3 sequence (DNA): TGCGCCAGCAGCTCAGACTGGTCTGGGGCCAACGTCCTGACTTTC.

CDR3 in DNA: TGTGCCAGCAGTCGCGACAGGGCTAGGTACGAGCAGTACTTC. Amino acid sequence: CASSRDRARYEQYF. V and J are TRBV6-1 and TRBJ2-7; 7 bases agree with TRBD1. The CDR3 loop spans 14 amino acids. The V gene end was trimmed by 5 bases and the J gene end by 4 bases; junction bases not matched to a gene: 8. CDR1 and CDR2 from the germline V gene are MNHNS and SASEGT.

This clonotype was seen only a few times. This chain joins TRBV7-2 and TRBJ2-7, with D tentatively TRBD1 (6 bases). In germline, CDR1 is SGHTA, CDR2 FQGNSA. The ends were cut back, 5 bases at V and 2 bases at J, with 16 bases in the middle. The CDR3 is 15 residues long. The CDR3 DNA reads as TGTGCCAGCAGCATCACATCAGGGGAACCCTACGAGCAGTACTTC. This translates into CASSITSGEPYEQYF. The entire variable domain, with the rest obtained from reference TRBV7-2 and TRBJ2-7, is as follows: GAGVSQSPSNKVTEKGKDVELRCDPISGHTALYWYRQSLGQGLEFLIYFQGNSAPDKSGLPSDRFSAERTGGSVSTLTIQRTQQEDSAVYLCASSITSGEPYEQYFGPGTRLTVT.

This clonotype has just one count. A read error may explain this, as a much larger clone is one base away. CDR3 in amino acids: CAGSLVSTNNEQFF. CDR3 sequence (DNA): TGCGCCGGCAGCTTGGTTTCGACCAACAATGAGCAGTTCTTC. The rearrangement joins TRBV5-1 to TRBJ2-1, with no clear D. The length of the CDR3 is 14 residues. Germline V lookup: CDR1 SGHRS, CDR2 YFSETQ.

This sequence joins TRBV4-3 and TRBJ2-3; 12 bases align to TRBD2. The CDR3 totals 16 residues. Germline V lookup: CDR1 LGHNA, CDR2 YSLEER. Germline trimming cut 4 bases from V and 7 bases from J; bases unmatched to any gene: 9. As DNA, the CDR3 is TGCGCCAGCAGCCGGTCGACTAGCGGGAGTATGAATACGCAGTATTTT. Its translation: CASSRSTSGSMNTQYF.

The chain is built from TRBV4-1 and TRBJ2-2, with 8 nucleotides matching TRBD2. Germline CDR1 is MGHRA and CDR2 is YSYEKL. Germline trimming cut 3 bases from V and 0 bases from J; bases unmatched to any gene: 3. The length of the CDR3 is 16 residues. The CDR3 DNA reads TGCGCCAGCAGCCAGAGCGGGGGATCGAACACCGGGGAGCTGTTTTTT. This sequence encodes CASSQSGGSNTGELFF.

CDR3 DNA: TGTGCCAGCACCCTACATCCCGTCCCCGGGGAGCTGTTTTTT. Residues: CASTLHPVPGELFF. V usage is TRBV6-1 and J usage is TRBJ2-2; D is uncertain. Trimming cost V 7 bases and J 6 bases, with 15 bases left between them. The germline gives CDR1 MNHNS, CDR2 SASEGT. The CDR3 runs 14 residues.

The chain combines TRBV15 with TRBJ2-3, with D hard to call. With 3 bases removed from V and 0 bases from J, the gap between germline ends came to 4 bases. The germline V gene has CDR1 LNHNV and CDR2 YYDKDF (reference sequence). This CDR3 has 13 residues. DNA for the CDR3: TGTGCCACCAGCAGCGGGAGCACAGATACGCAGTATTTT. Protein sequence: CATSSGSTDTQYF.

CDR3 sequence reads: CASSLLAGGPLPNEQYF. In nucleotides, the CDR3 is TGTGCCAGCTCACTCTTAGCGGGAGGGCCTCTCCCCAACGAGCAGTACTTC. This chain connects TRBV18 to TRBJ2-7, with 11 bases fitting TRBD2. The CDR3 contains 17 residues. Germline V gene lookup returns CDR1 KGHSH and CDR2 LQKENI. V dropped 4 bases and J dropped 5; count of bases not matched to a gene: 13.

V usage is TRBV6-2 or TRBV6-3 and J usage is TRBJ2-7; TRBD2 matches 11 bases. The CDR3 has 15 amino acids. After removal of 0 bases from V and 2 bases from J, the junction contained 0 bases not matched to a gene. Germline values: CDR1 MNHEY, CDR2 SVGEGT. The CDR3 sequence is CASSYSSGRAYEQYF. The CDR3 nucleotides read TGTGCCAGCAGTTACTCTAGCGGGAGGGCCTACGAGCAGTACTTC.

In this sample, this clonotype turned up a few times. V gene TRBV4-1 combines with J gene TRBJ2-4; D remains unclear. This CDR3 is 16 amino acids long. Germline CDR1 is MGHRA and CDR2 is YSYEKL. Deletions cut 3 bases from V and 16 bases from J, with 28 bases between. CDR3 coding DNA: TGCGCCAGCAGCCAGGCCCCGGGCCCCCAATCCGGCGGTACATACTTC. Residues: CASSQAPGPQSGGTYF.

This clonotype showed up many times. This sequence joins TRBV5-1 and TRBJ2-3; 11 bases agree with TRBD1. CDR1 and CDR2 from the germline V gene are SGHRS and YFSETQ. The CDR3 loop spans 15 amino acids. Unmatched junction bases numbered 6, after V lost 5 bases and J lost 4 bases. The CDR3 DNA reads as TGCGCCAGCAGAACCGGGACAGGGGGACCAGATACGCAGTATTTT. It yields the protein CASRTGTGGPDTQYF.

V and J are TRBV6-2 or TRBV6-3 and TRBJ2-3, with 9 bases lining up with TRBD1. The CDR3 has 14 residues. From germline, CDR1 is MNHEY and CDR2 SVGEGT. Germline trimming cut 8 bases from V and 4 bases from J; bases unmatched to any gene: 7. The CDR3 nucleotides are TGTGCCAGCGACGGACAGGGGTTATCAGATACGCAGTATTTT. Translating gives CASDGQGLSDTQYF.

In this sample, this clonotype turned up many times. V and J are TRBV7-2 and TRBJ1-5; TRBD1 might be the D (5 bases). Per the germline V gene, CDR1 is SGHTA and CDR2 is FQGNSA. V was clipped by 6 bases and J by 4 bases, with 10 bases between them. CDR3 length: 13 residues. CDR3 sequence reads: CASSQQENQPQHF. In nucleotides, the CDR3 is TGTGCCAGCAGTCAACAGGAGAATCAGCCCCAGCATTTT. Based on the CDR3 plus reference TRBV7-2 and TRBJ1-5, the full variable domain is GAGVSQSPSNKVTEKGKDVELRCDPISGHTALYWYRQSLGQGLEFLIYFQGNSAPDKSGLPSDRFSAERTGGSVSTLTIQRTQQEDSAVYLCASSQQENQPQHFGDGTRLSIL.

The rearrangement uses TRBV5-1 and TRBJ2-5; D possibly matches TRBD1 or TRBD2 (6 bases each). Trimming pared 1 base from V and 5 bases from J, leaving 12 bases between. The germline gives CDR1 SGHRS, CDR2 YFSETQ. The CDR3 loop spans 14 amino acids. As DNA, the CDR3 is TGCGCCAGCAGCTTGCCGGGGGCGCCGGAGACCCAGTACTTC. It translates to CASSLPGAPETQYF. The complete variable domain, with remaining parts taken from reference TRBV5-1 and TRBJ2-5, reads KAGVTQTPRYLIKTRGQQVTLSCSPISGHRSVSWYQQTPGQGLQFLFEYFSETQRNKGNFPGRFSGRQFSNSRSEMNVSTLELGDSALYLCASSLPGAPETQYFGPGTRLLVL.